This TCR beta chain came from a study of shared clonotypes between healthy human individuals. Original handling: For the immunoSEQ data, sequences were junction-only without quality scores, so filtering differed. The method was immunoSEQ multiplex PCR; TCRdb's version includes in-frame clones alone and lacks a portion of them. V and J calls and clone size are as listed in that table; D and trimming were resolved from the DNA. The data contain roughly 1.5 million clones, around 98% of them singletons. Germline-derived CDR1 and CDR2 are SNHLY and FYNNEI. The CDR3 spans 15 residues. Trimming at V came to 6 bases and at J to 2 bases, leaving 9 bases not matched to a gene. The study's findings and limits: Generally, naive subsets came out with larger estimated richness than memory subsets. The small donor group covered limited genetic and exposure diversity. Tissue TCR repertoires likely differ from these blood-only repertoires.

Concerning this clone: Its antigen is unknown.

The origin of this receptor is a man between 25 and 39 years old in good health. V and J are TRBV2 and TRBJ2-7, with TRBD1 identical over 8 bases. Sample: naive CD4+ T cells sorted from blood. Subset noted: CD45RA+ positively selected. CDR3 coding DNA: TGTGCCAGCAGCCAAACCGGGACAGGCGCCTACGAGCAGTACTTC. Protein product: CASSQTGTGAYEQYF.